A selection of T cell receptor beta chains follows, all from one sample in a study of CD8 T cells in ankylosing spondylitis. TCRdb reprocessed the 5' RACE reads via MiXCR and lists one record per CDR3 protein. The profile covers 800,000 to 900,000 distinct CDR3 sequences, with 10% to 15% appearing a single time and less than 0.65% taken by the ten largest. Sequencing input: blood, either unsorted or a sorted T cell fraction (not recorded which). These receptors were collected from a male donor with ankylosing spondylitis. Both conserved end residues are part of each CDR3. D genes are given only for firm matches. The listing skips clone size in some rows; elsewhere it reads once, few, many or a size class.

J gene | V gene | clone size | D gene | CDR3 DNA | CDR3 protein
TRBJ2-1 | TRBV7-8 | many | . | TGTGCCAGCAGCTTAGAAAGGGAGGCTGAGCAGTTCTTC | CASSLEREAEQFF
TRBJ2-3 | TRBV12-5 | few | . | TGTGCTAGTGGTTTGAACTCGGGTACGCAGTATTTT | CASGLNSGTQYF
TRBJ1-2 | TRBV7-9 | few | . | TGTGCCAGCAGCTTCCGCAGGCTAACTAACTATGGCTACACCTTC | CASSFRRLTNYGYTF
TRBJ2-2 | TRBV27 | . | TRBD2 | TGTGCCAGCACGGGACTAGCCAACACCGGGGAGCTGTTTTTT | CASTGLANTGELFF
TRBJ2-5 | TRBV7-8 | few | TRBD2 | TGTGCCAGCAGGGATGCTAGCGGGGCGGAGACCCAGTACTTC | CASRDASGAETQYF
TRBJ1-3 | TRBV5-1 | . | . | TGCGCCAGCAGCCGGTTTGGACCCGAAAGCTCTGGAAACACCATATATTTT | CASSRFGPESSGNTIYF
TRBJ1-2 | TRBV7-2 | . | . | TGTGCCAGCACCGACCCAGGTGCGGGGGGCTACACCTTC | CASTDPGAGGYTF
TRBJ2-1 | TRBV20-1 | many | TRBD1 | TGCAGTGCTAGAGATCCCCGACAGGGGGACAATGAGCAGTTCTTC | CSARDPRQGDNEQFF
TRBJ2-7 | TRBV20-1 | few | . | TGCAGTGCTGGAGGGGGACAGCGGGACGAGCAGTACTTC | CSAGGGQRDEQYF
TRBJ2-1 | TRBV24-1 | once | . | TGTGCCACCAGTGATTTGCGCGGGGTTCACAATGAGCAGTTCTTC | CATSDLRGVHNEQFF
TRBJ2-2 | TRBV9 | few | TRBD2 | TGTGCCAGCAGCCCCAGACTAGCGGGGAAGGCGAACACCGGGGAGCTGTTTTTT | CASSPRLAGKANTGELFF
TRBJ1-6 | TRBV5-1 | . | . | TGCGCCAGCAGCTTTTCAGGGGCTGATCCACCCCTCCACTTT | CASSFSGADPPLHF
TRBJ1-1 | TRBV5-6 | few | . | TGTGCCAGCAGCTTTCAAGGACGGGGGAACACTGAAGCTTTCTTT | CASSFQGRGNTEAFF
TRBJ1-2 | TRBV12-3/TRBV12-4 | . | . | TGTGCCAGCAGTCCCCAGGGACCTAACTATGGCTACACCTTC | CASSPQGPNYGYTF
TRBJ2-1 | TRBV5-1 | . | TRBD2 | TGCGCCAGCAGCCCACCGGGACTAGCGGACTCCTACAATGAGCAGTTCTTC | CASSPPGLADSYNEQFF
TRBJ2-7 | TRBV10-3 | . | . | TGTGCCATCACGGCCCGTGTCGTGGGGGCCGAGCAGTACTTC | CAITARVVGAEQYF
TRBJ2-4 | TRBV5-1 | . | . | TGCGCCAGCAGCTTGGTCAGGCAGGGTTTGGCCAAAAACATTCAGTACTTC | CASSLVRQGLAKNIQYF
TRBJ2-7 | TRBV28 | . | . | TGTGCCAGCAGGACACCATACGAGCAGTACTTC | CASRTPYEQYF
TRBJ1-2 | TRBV7-2 | many | . | TGTGCCAGCAGCTCCGGACGGGGCTATGGCTACACCTTC | CASSSGRGYGYTF
TRBJ2-7 | TRBV7-2 | . | . | TGTGCCAGCAGCTTAGCAAAGGTTTACTACGAGCAGTACTTC | CASSLAKVYYEQYF
TRBJ2-1 | TRBV20-1 | many | . | TGCAGTGCCTCGGCGGTAGCGGAGGACAATGAGCAGTTCTTC | CSASAVAEDNEQFF
TRBJ1-5 | TRBV20-1 | few | TRBD1 | TGCAGTGCTAGAGATCCCCGAACAGGGGGCAATCAGCCCCAGCATTTT | CSARDPRTGGNQPQHF
TRBJ2-3 | TRBV6-5 | many | TRBD1 | TGTGCCAGCAGTTACGGGACAGGGGTTACAGATACGCAGTATTTT | CASSYGTGVTDTQYF
TRBJ1-4 | TRBV5-6 | few | . | TGTGCCAGCAGCTTCAGGGGTTACAATGAAAAACTGTTTTTT | CASSFRGYNEKLFF
TRBJ1-5 | TRBV12-3/TRBV12-4 | few | TRBD1 | TGTGCCAGCAGCCTCCGGGACAGGGGTCAGCCCCAGCATTTT | CASSLRDRGQPQHF
TRBJ2-1 | TRBV18 | . | . | TGTGCCAGCCGCGTCACTCCAGAGGACAATGAGCAGTTCTTC | CASRVTPEDNEQFF
TRBJ1-2 | TRBV7-8 | few | . | TGTGCCAGCAGCTACAGGGTACCTAACTATGGCTACACCTTC | CASSYRVPNYGYTF
TRBJ2-3 | TRBV6-2/TRBV6-3 | . | TRBD1 | TGTGCCAGCAGTTACGATCGGGACAGTACAGATACGCAGTATTTT | CASSYDRDSTDTQYF
TRBJ1-2 | TRBV2 | . | . | TGTGCCAGCAGGGCCGGGACCCCAGTGGTCTACACCTTC | CASRAGTPVVYTF
TRBJ1-2 | TRBV20-1 | many | . | TGCAGTGCTAGAGATCGAGGGTTCTATGGCTACACCTTC | CSARDRGFYGYTF
TRBJ1-5 | TRBV20-1 | many | . | TGCAGTGCTAGTACCGATAGCAATCAGCCCCAGCATTTT | CSASTDSNQPQHF
TRBJ2-7 | TRBV19 | many | . | TGTGCCAGTAGCGACAGAACCTACGAGCAGTACTTC | CASSDRTYEQYF
TRBJ2-3 | TRBV29-1 | many | TRBD2 | TGCAGCGTCACGACTAGCGGGAGTGATACGCAGTATTTT | CSVTTSGSDTQYF
TRBJ1-4 | TRBV6-5 | many | . | TGTGCCAGCAGTTACGGCACCAGGAATGAAAAACTGTTTTTT | CASSYGTRNEKLFF
TRBJ2-7 | TRBV7-2 | few | TRBD1 | TGTGCCAGCAGCGAACTGGACAGGAGGAGCTCCTACGAGCAGTACTTC | CASSELDRRSSYEQYF
TRBJ2-2 | TRBV2 | few | . | TGTGCCAGCAGTGAACGACACGACACCGGGGAGCTGTTTTTT | CASSERHDTGELFF
TRBJ2-7 | TRBV20-1 | many | . | TGCAGCATTCTTGTCCTACGGGAGCAGTACTTC | CSILVLREQYF
TRBJ1-5 | TRBV30 | few | . | TGTGCCTGGAATGCAGGCGGGGTGGAGCAGCCCCAGCATTTT | CAWNAGGVEQPQHF
TRBJ2-6 | TRBV6-5 | many | . | TGTGCCAGCGGTCACAGGGTCTCTGGGGCCAACGTCCTGACTTTC | CASGHRVSGANVLTF
TRBJ1-1 | TRBV10-3 | . | . | TGTGCCATCAGCGGGACGGGAGAAGCTTTCTTT | CAISGTGEAFF
TRBJ2-7 | TRBV9 | few | TRBD2 | TGTGCCAGCAGCGCCCAAGCGGGGAACTCCTACGAGCAGTACTTC | CASSAQAGNSYEQYF
TRBJ1-5 | TRBV6-2/TRBV6-3 | few | . | TGTGCCAGCAGTTCCCGGGACAACAATCAGCCCCAGCATTTT | CASSSRDNNQPQHF
TRBJ2-3 | TRBV6-5 | . | TRBD2 | TGTGCCAGCAGTTACTCGATACTGCGGGAGGACCGGGATACGCAGTATTTT | CASSYSILREDRDTQYF
TRBJ2-7 | TRBV29-1 | many | . | TGCAGCGTTGGACCCACCGGGACAGAGCAGTACTTC | CSVGPTGTEQYF
TRBJ2-1 | TRBV18 | . | TRBD1 | TGTGCCAGCTCACCACGGACAGGGTCTCCTAATGAGCAGTTCTTC | CASSPRTGSPNEQFF
TRBJ1-5 | TRBV12-3/TRBV12-4 | many | . | TGTGCCAGCAGTTTCGGAAAGGGGCCAATTCAGCCCCAGCATTTT | CASSFGKGPIQPQHF
TRBJ2-3 | TRBV21-1 | few | . | TGTGCCAGCAGCAGGAGACAGGCCCGAAGTATGGATACGCAGTATTTT | CASSRRQARSMDTQYF
TRBJ1-4 | TRBV29-1 | . | . | TGCAGCGTTGCAGGGCGGTTCAATGAAAAACTGTTTTTT | CSVAGRFNEKLFF